Below are 8 T cell receptor beta chains sequenced from a single sample in a study of OX40 agonist ivuxolimab in advanced cancers. Data came from immunoSEQ multiplex PCR; TCRdb stores just in-frame clones and leaves some out. The sample lists roughly 70,000 clones; 85% to 90% were seen once. Material: CD4+ or CD8+ T cells sorted from blood, obtained in a trial of the OX40 agonist ivuxolimab. These receptors all stem from an adult with an advanced solid tumor such as melanoma, head and neck, liver or kidney cancer.

The chain couples TRBV2 to TRBJ2-1; 12 positions agree with TRBD2. The CDR3 is 15 residues long. The V and J ends lost 6 bases and 9 bases, in that order; junction bases with no gene match: 9. CDR1 is SNHLY and CDR2 is FYNNEI in the germline V gene. DNA of the CDR3: TGTGCCAGCAGGGAGACTAGCGGGGGATTATTTGAGCAGTTCTTC. It codes for CASRETSGGLFEQFF.

This clone was recorded a few times. The V call is TRBV15, the J call TRBJ2-7, with TRBD1 matching 9 bases. The V and J ends lost 3 bases and 5 bases, in that order; junction bases with no gene match: 5. This CDR3 has 14 amino acids. Germline V gene lookup returns CDR1 LNHNV and CDR2 YYDKDF (reference sequence). CDR3 region: CATSRGDRVHEQYF. DNA for the CDR3: TGTGCCACCAGCAGGGGGGACAGGGTCCACGAGCAGTACTTC.

The chain carries TRBV7-9 and TRBJ2-1; 8 bases agree with TRBD2. Germline V gives CDR1 SEHNR, CDR2 FQNEAQ (reference sequence). J gave up 7 bases and V 6 bases, and 8 bases lay outside the gene matches. The CDR3 contains 14 residues. CDR3 in amino acids: CASRGSGSGNEQFF. The DNA of the CDR3 is TGTGCCAGCAGGGGGAGCGGGAGCGGGAATGAGCAGTTCTTC.

The gene calls are TRBV9 and TRBJ2-7; D uncertain. The ends were cut back, 4 bases at V and 6 bases at J, with 17 bases in the middle. Germline CDR1 SGDLS, CDR2 YYNGEE. The CDR3 covers 14 residues. The CDR3 loop is CASSPSPPPLEQYF. For the CDR3, the DNA is TGTGCCAGCAGCCCCAGCCCACCACCCCTCGAGCAGTACTTC.

Remarks on this clone: Compared with germline, one end of the junction differs, possibly owing to a read error. This chain joins TRBV6-5 and TRBJ2-3, with 7 bases aligning to TRBD2. The CDR3 runs to 13 residues. Germline V CDR1 and CDR2: MNHEY, SVGAGI. The CDR3 is CANSYSGGDTQYF. The CDR3 region has the DNA TGTGCCAACAGTTACTCGGGGGGTGATACGCAGTATTTT.

V is TRBV27 and J is TRBJ2-7; 9 nucleotides align to TRBD2. V lost 4 bases to trimming and J lost 2 bases; unmatched junction nucleotides: 3. CDR1 MNHEY and CDR2 SMNVEV come from the germline V gene (reference sequence). The CDR3 has 14 amino acids. The CDR3 region is CASSSGLAAYEQYF. In nucleotides, the CDR3 is TGTGCCAGCAGTTCGGGACTAGCTGCCTACGAGCAGTACTTC.

The J gene is TRBJ2-1, the V gene TRBV5-8; D perhaps matches TRBD1 (5 bases). V lost 2 bases to trimming and J lost 9 bases, with 15 bases between them. The CDR3 has 14 amino acids. Germline CDR1 and CDR2: SGHTS and YDEGEE. The CDR3 sequence is CASSLVGAKVEQFF. The CDR3 bases are TGTGCCAGCAGCTTAGTAGGGGCTAAGGTTGAGCAGTTCTTC.

The V gene is TRBV27, the J gene TRBJ2-5; D may correspond to TRBD1 or TRBD2 (5 bases each). Germline values: CDR1 MNHEY, CDR2 SMNVEV (reference sequence). The V and J ends lost 8 bases and 5 bases respectively, with 9 bases between them. This CDR3 contains 11 residues. The CDR3: CASWGGETQYF. The CDR3 DNA reads TGTGCCAGCTGGGGCGGGGAGACCCAGTACTTC.